A selection of T cell receptor beta chains follows, all from one sample in a study of blood T cell repertoires in COVID-19. Profiled with immunoSEQ multiplex PCR; TCRdb holds only in-frame clones, not every one. The sample has 65,000 to 85,000 clones; 85% to 90% are singletons. The sequenced sample was peripheral blood. The receptor source for this set is a human donor in a cohort sampled during active COVID-19. Both conserved end residues are part of each CDR3. A D gene is named only where the DNA matches it firmly. The size of a clone is reported for some rows only, either as once, few or many, or as a class for expanded clones.

CDR3: CASSPDISGNTIYF; DNA: TGTGCCAGCTCACCCGACATCTCTGGAAACACCATATATTTT; J: TRBJ1-3; D: NA; V: TRBV18; size: NA
CDR3: CASSPTGEYEQYF; DNA: TGTGCCAGCAGTCCTACAGGGGAATACGAGCAGTACTTC; J: TRBJ2-7; D: TRBD1; V: TRBV27; size: NA
CDR3: CASSFAGAISGNTIYF; DNA: TGTGCCAGCAGTTTCGCAGGGGCGATCTCTGGAAACACCATATATTTT; J: TRBJ1-3; D: NA; V: TRBV28; size: NA
CDR3: CASSDAGTGGLQGYTF; DNA: TGTGCCAGCAGTGACGCCGGGACAGGGGGCCTGCAAGGCTACACCTTC; J: TRBJ1-2; D: TRBD1; V: TRBV25-1; size: NA
CDR3: CASLADSYNEQFF; DNA: TGCGCCAGCCTAGCGGACTCCTACAATGAGCAGTTCTTC; J: TRBJ2-1; D: TRBD2; V: TRBV5-1; size: NA
CDR3: CASSFPGPGELFF; DNA: TGTGCCAGCAGTTTCCCGGGTCCCGGGGAGCTGTTTTTT; J: TRBJ2-2; D: NA; V: TRBV12-3/TRBV12-4; size: NA
CDR3: CASSLALAGGLDEQFF; DNA: TGTGCCAGCAGCTTAGCACTAGCGGGAGGGTTAGATGAGCAGTTCTTC; J: TRBJ2-1; D: TRBD2; V: TRBV7-9; size: NA
CDR3: CASSLGGPSSYNSPLHF; DNA: TGTGCCAGCAGCTTGGGAGGCCCTAGCTCCTATAATTCACCCCTCCACTTT; J: TRBJ1-6; D: NA; V: TRBV5-6; size: NA
CDR3: CASSYEGARSYNEQFF; DNA: TGTGCCAGCAGCTATGAGGGGGCGAGGTCGTACAATGAGCAGTTCTTC; J: TRBJ2-1; D: TRBD1; V: TRBV7-2; size: NA
CDR3: CASSQTSGNYNEQFF; DNA: TGTGCCAGCAGCCAAACTAGCGGGAATTACAATGAGCAGTTCTTC; J: TRBJ2-1; D: TRBD2; V: TRBV3-1/TRBV3-2; size: NA
CDR3: CASSPLGGDNEKLFF; DNA: TGTGCCAGCAGCCCCCTCGGGGGGGATAATGAAAAACTGTTTTTT; J: TRBJ1-4; D: NA; V: TRBV3-1/TRBV3-2; size: NA
CDR3: CASSVESGSGTGELFF; DNA: TGTGCCAGCAGCGTAGAAAGCGGGAGTGGGACCGGGGAGCTGTTTTTT; J: TRBJ2-2; D: TRBD2; V: TRBV9; size: NA
CDR3: CASSPRRTAGMNTEAFF; DNA: TGTGCCAGCAGCCCCCGGAGGACAGCAGGTATGAACACTGAAGCTTTCTTT; J: TRBJ1-1; D: NA; V: TRBV11-2; size: NA
CDR3: CASKTAGTNYGYTF; DNA: TGTGCCAGCAAAACGGCGGGGACTAACTATGGCTACACCTTC; J: TRBJ1-2; D: NA; V: TRBV5-5; size: once
CDR3: CAIGNSYEQYF; DNA: TGTGCCATTGGCAACTCCTACGAGCAGTACTTC; J: TRBJ2-7; D: NA; V: TRBV28; size: once
CDR3: CASSLGTSGGPRERYF; DNA: TGCGCCAGCAGCCTGGGGACTAGCGGGGGCCCAAGAGAGCGATACTTC; J: TRBJ2-5; D: TRBD2; V: TRBV5-1; size: NA
CDR3: CASSPQGKGNTIYF; DNA: TGCGCCAGCAGCCCGCAGGGTAAGGGAAACACCATATATTTT; J: TRBJ1-3; D: NA; V: TRBV4-1; size: NA
CDR3: CASSATGRQETQYF; DNA: TGTGCCAGCAGCGCCACAGGGCGTCAAGAGACCCAGTACTTC; J: TRBJ2-5; D: NA; V: TRBV9; size: NA
CDR3: CASSSSSGQANQETQYF; DNA: TGTGCCAGCAGCTCCTCTTCCGGACAGGCGAACCAAGAGACCCAGTACTTC; J: TRBJ2-5; D: TRBD1; V: TRBV13; size: once
CDR3: CASSSSTSGRRNEQFF; DNA: TGTGCCAGCAGCTCCTCGACTAGCGGGAGGAGGAATGAGCAGTTCTTC; J: TRBJ2-1; D: TRBD2; V: TRBV7-8; size: NA
CDR3: CASSGQGGSGNTIYF; DNA: TGTGCCAGCAGTGGACAGGGCGGTTCTGGAAACACCATATATTTT; J: TRBJ1-3; D: NA; V: TRBV21-1; size: NA
CDR3: CASSFEGSLSPLHF; DNA: TGTGCCAGCAGCTTCGAAGGGAGTCTATCACCCCTCCACTTT; J: TRBJ1-6; D: NA; V: TRBV7-9; size: few
CDR3: CASSPSGTRNSEQFF; DNA: TGCGCCAGCAGCCCTAGCGGGACCCGCAATAGTGAGCAGTTCTTC; J: TRBJ2-1; D: TRBD2; V: TRBV4-1; size: few
CDR3: CASSIFDQGVRDFCQPQHF; DNA: TGTGCCAGTAGTATTTTTGATCAGGGGGTCAGGGATTTTTGTCAGCCCCAGCATTTT; J: TRBJ1-5; D: TRBD1; V: TRBV19; size: NA
CDR3: CASSGSGDRDNEKLFF; DNA: TGTGCCAGCAGTGGGTCGGGGGACAGGGATAATGAAAAACTGTTTTTT; J: TRBJ1-4; D: TRBD1; V: TRBV2; size: NA
CDR3: CASSRGQGPNQPQHF; DNA: TGTGCCAGCAGTAGGGGACAGGGCCCAAATCAGCCCCAGCATTTT; J: TRBJ1-5; D: TRBD1; V: TRBV6-6; size: NA
CDR3: CASSPGTVPWEQYF; DNA: TGTGCCAGCAGCCCCGGGACAGTACCCTGGGAGCAGTACTTC; J: TRBJ2-7; D: TRBD1; V: TRBV7-9; size: NA
CDR3: CASSHGTSGNTDTQYF; DNA: TGTGCCAGCAGCCACGGGACTAGCGGAAACACAGATACGCAGTATTTT; J: TRBJ2-3; D: TRBD2; V: TRBV7-9; size: NA
CDR3: CASNPRGRGTYEQYF; DNA: TGTGCCAGCAATCCCAGAGGCAGGGGTACCTACGAGCAGTACTTC; J: TRBJ2-7; D: NA; V: TRBV7-2; size: NA
CDR3: CASSQRGSGRSYNEQFF; DNA: TGTGCCAGCAGCCAAAGGGGCTCGGGGAGGTCCTACAATGAGCAGTTCTTC; J: TRBJ2-1; D: NA; V: TRBV3-1/TRBV3-2; size: NA
CDR3: CASSLKREYEQYF; DNA: TGTGCCAGCAGCCTGAAGCGGGAGTACGAGCAGTACTTC; J: TRBJ2-7; D: TRBD2; V: TRBV7-2; size: NA
CDR3: CASSRSFGYTF; DNA: TGTGCCAGCAGTAGGAGTTTTGGCTACACCTTC; J: TRBJ1-2; D: NA; V: TRBV25-1; size: NA
CDR3: CASTGHLQETQYF; DNA: TGTGCCAGCACAGGACACCTTCAAGAGACCCAGTACTTC; J: TRBJ2-5; D: NA; V: TRBV6-5; size: NA
CDR3: CSALTRAPYEQYF; DNA: TGCAGCGCCCTTACCAGGGCCCCTTACGAGCAGTACTTC; J: TRBJ2-7; D: NA; V: TRBV29-1; size: NA
CDR3: CASSFRTGDTEAFF; DNA: TGTGCCAGCAGCTTCCGGACGGGGGACACTGAAGCTTTCTTT; J: TRBJ1-1; D: NA; V: TRBV7-8; size: NA
CDR3: CASSLRASGWKNEQFF; DNA: TGTGCCAGCAGCTTAAGAGCTAGCGGGTGGAAAAATGAGCAGTTCTTC; J: TRBJ2-1; D: TRBD2; V: TRBV7-2; size: once
CDR3: CASSWTGQNEKLFF; DNA: TGTGCCAGCTCGTGGACAGGTCAGAATGAAAAACTGTTTTTT; J: TRBJ1-4; D: TRBD1; V: TRBV18; size: NA
CDR3: CASSVTGPANYGYTF; DNA: TGTGCCAGCAGCGTGACAGGTCCAGCTAACTATGGCTACACCTTC; J: TRBJ1-2; D: NA; V: TRBV7-2; size: NA
CDR3: CASSQARRDTQYF; DNA: TGTGCCAGCAGCCAAGCCCGTCGAGATACGCAGTATTTT; J: TRBJ2-3; D: NA; V: TRBV4-2; size: NA
CDR3: CASSYLAGGGQPQHF; DNA: TGTGCCAGCAGTTACCTGGCAGGGGGCGGTCAGCCCCAGCATTTT; J: TRBJ1-5; D: TRBD1; V: TRBV6-6; size: NA
CDR3: CASSFRQLSSYEQYF; DNA: TGTGCCAGCAGCTTCCGACAGTTGAGCTCCTACGAGCAGTACTTC; J: TRBJ2-7; D: NA; V: TRBV5-6; size: NA
CDR3: CASSLTGGQGLYEQFF; DNA: TGTGCCAGCAGCCTAACGGGGGGACAGGGTTTATATGAGCAGTTCTTC; J: TRBJ2-1; D: TRBD1; V: TRBV5-4; size: NA
CDR3: CASSSSLLNTEAFF; DNA: TGTGCCAGCAGCTCCAGTTTGTTGAACACTGAAGCTTTCTTT; J: TRBJ1-1; D: NA; V: TRBV11-2; size: NA
CDR3: CASSQTDRGPTNEKLFF; DNA: TGTGCCAGCAGCCAGACAGACAGGGGGCCGACTAATGAAAAACTGTTTTTT; J: TRBJ1-4; D: TRBD1; V: TRBV5-6; size: NA
CDR3: CASSQRTGTNDEQYF; DNA: TGTGCCAGCAGCCAGAGGACAGGCACAAACGACGAGCAGTACTTC; J: TRBJ2-7; D: TRBD1; V: TRBV7-2; size: NA
CDR3: CSAGGTTEAFF; DNA: TGCAGTGCTGGGGGGACGACTGAAGCTTTCTTT; J: TRBJ1-1; D: NA; V: TRBV20-1; size: NA
CDR3: CASSQDVPIQGISDTQYF; DNA: TGCGCCAGCAGCCAAGACGTCCCGATCCAGGGTATTTCAGATACGCAGTATTTT; J: TRBJ2-3; D: NA; V: TRBV4-3; size: NA
CDR3: CASSPRTSTLQETQYF; DNA: TGTGCCAGCAGCCCACGGACTAGCACGTTACAAGAGACCCAGTACTTC; J: TRBJ2-5; D: TRBD2; V: TRBV9; size: NA
CDR3: CASSGGPKRNTGELFF; DNA: TGTGCCAGCTCCGGGGGGCCTAAGAGGAACACCGGGGAGCTGTTTTTT; J: TRBJ2-2; D: NA; V: TRBV18; size: NA